The present entry profiles one TCR beta chain with its context. What it binds is unknown. Germline values: CDR1 SGHNT, CDR2 YYREEE (reference sequence). The V end lost 2 bases, the J end lost 6 bases, and 8 bases lay between the germline ends. The CDR3 sequence is 13 residues long. Generated by immunoSEQ multiplex PCR, the TCRdb table keeps only in-frame clones and is missing some. The sample carries some 130,000 clones, 90% recorded once. This sample was included in a study of T cell responses to AZD1222 COVID-19 vaccine. General study results and limits: As reported, nearly half of all spike-specific TCRs target variant regions that are unmutated. None of the repertoires were sampled until the peak T cell response had passed.

The sample was peripheral blood, taken on day 0 of AZD1222 vaccination. The chain recombines TRBV5-4 with TRBJ2-2, with D uncertain. This clonotype originated in an adult in good health. DNA for the CDR3: TGTGCCAGCAGCTTCGCAGGCTCCGGGGAGCTGTTTTTT. It encodes CASSFAGSGELFF.